The entry below gives a single TCR beta chain sequence along with its context. The data derive from a study of identical twins. One entry per CDR3 protein results from TCRdb running MiXCR on the 5' RACE reads. Of hundreds of thousands of distinct CDR3 sequences listed, 8.5% to 9.5% are singletons. The CDR3 extends over 14 amino acids. The sample was also linked to a second study, of yellow fever vaccine responses in identical twins.

The gene calls are TRBV21-1 and TRBJ2-3; no DNA check was done on the table's D call, TRBD1. TRBV21-1 is termed a pseudogene. What was sequenced was PBMCs. The receptor comes from a woman under 30 in good health. CDR3 nucleotide sequence: TGTGCCAGCAGCCGGGACGGGTGCACAGATACGCAGTATTTT. Amino acid sequence: CASSRDGCTDTQYF.